The 9 T cell receptor beta chains reported below all come from one sample, sequenced in a study of blood T cell repertoires in COVID-19. Libraries were prepared by immunoSEQ multiplex PCR; TCRdb keeps only in-frame clonotypes and omits some of them. The sample lists fewer than 200,000 clones, 82% occurring once. The sample taken for sequencing was peripheral blood. These receptors originate from a woman aged 55-70 years with COVID-19, enrolled during active disease.

V is TRBV19 and J is TRBJ2-3; a possible D gene is TRBD2 (5 bases). The CDR3 length is 15 residues. Germline V gives CDR1 LNHDA, CDR2 SQIVND (reference sequence). Trimming removed 6 bases at V and 3 bases at J, with 16 bases between. The CDR3 loop reads CASRDLTGGTDTQYF. The CDR3 coding sequence is TGTGCCAGTAGAGATCTTACCGGAGGAACAGATACGCAGTATTTT.

This chain links TRBV5-1 with TRBJ2-3; 9 nucleotides match TRBD2. Germline V gene sequence: CDR1 SGHRS, CDR2 YFSETQ. The CDR3 covers 18 residues. The V gene end was trimmed by 0 bases and the J gene end by 2 bases; junction bases not matched to a gene: 10. The CDR3 loop reads CASSLGMAGGMITDTQYF. DNA for the CDR3: TGCGCCAGCAGCTTGGGAATGGCGGGGGGGATGATCACAGATACGCAGTATTTT.

V gene TRBV2 combines with J gene TRBJ1-4, with 7 nucleotides matching TRBD1. From germline, CDR1 is SNHLY and CDR2 FYNNEI. After removal of 6 bases from V and 5 bases from J, the junction contained 6 bases not matched to a gene. This CDR3 has 14 residues. The CDR3 sequence is CASRAGTANEKLFF. CDR3 in DNA: TGTGCCAGCAGAGCCGGGACAGCAAATGAAAAACTGTTTTTT. Using reference TRBV2 and TRBJ1-4 for the parts outside the CDR3, the full variable domain is EPEVTQTPSHQVTQMGQEVILRCVPISNHLYFYWYRQILGQKVEFLVSFYNNEISEKSEIFDDQFSVERPDGSNFTLKIRSTKLEDSAMYFCASRAGTANEKLFFGSGTQLSVL.

This chain links TRBV7-8 with TRBJ1-2, with D maybe TRBD1 (5 bases). Trimming removed 4 bases at V and 2 bases at J, with 8 bases between. The CDR3 loop spans 13 amino acids. Germline V CDR1 and CDR2: SGHVS, FQNEAQ. The CDR3 reads CASSSDINYGYTF. CDR3 sequence (DNA): TGTGCCAGCAGCTCGGACATAAACTATGGCTACACCTTC. Full variable domain (outside the CDR3, taken from reference TRBV7-8 and TRBJ1-2): GAGVSQSPRYKVAKRGQDVALRCDPISGHVSLFWYQQALGQGPEFLTYFQNEAQLDKSGLPSDRFFAERPEGSVSTLKIQRTQQEDSAVYLCASSSDINYGYTFGSGTRLTVV.

V is TRBV6-5 and J is TRBJ2-3; TRBD2 aligns across 14 bases. The V segment lost 7 bases and the J segment 8 bases; nucleotides outside the gene matches: 2. This CDR3 spans 13 amino acids. Germline loops: CDR1 MNHEY, CDR2 SVGAGI. The DNA of the CDR3 is TGTGCCAGCAAGACTAGCGGGGGGGCTACGCAGTATTTT. It is translated as CASKTSGGATQYF.

The chain uses TRBV7-2 and TRBJ2-5, with TRBD2 matching 10 bases. The CDR3 totals 16 residues. V dropped 7 bases and J dropped 4; count of bases not matched to a gene: 12. Germline V CDR1 and CDR2: SGHTA, FQGNSA. For the CDR3, the DNA is TGTGCCAGCATCCGGAGCGGGAGGGGGGTAGGAGAGACCCAGTACTTC. This encodes CASIRSGRGVGETQYF.

This clone was seen at least ten times. The same CDR3 can be traced to other DNA sequences in this sample. V is TRBV19 and J is TRBJ2-5, with TRBD2 identical over 10 bases. The germline V gene has CDR1 LNHDA and CDR2 SQIVND (reference sequence). Losses at the gene ends were 6 bases for V and 4 bases for J; bases not matched to a gene: 5. CDR3 size: 14 residues. DNA for the CDR3: TGTGCCAGTAGCCTAGCGGGAGCCCGAGAGACCCAGTACTTC. Protein: CASSLAGARETQYF.

This clone was seen more than once but under ten times. Here the CDR3 DNA reads TGTGCCAGCAGTTATTACCAGGGCTCTGAAGCTTTCTTT. It yields the protein CASSYYQGSEAFF. The rearrangement uses TRBV6-5 and TRBJ1-1; D may be TRBD1 (5 bases). V lost 3 bases and J 6 bases, leaving 11 bases between the germline ends. Germline V gene lookup returns CDR1 MNHEY and CDR2 SVGAGI. This CDR3 contains 13 residues.

The chain uses TRBV24-1 and TRBJ2-5, with TRBD1 matching 7 bases. CDR1 is KGHDR, CDR2 SFDVKD, per germline. The V gene end was trimmed by 3 bases and the J gene end by 3 bases; junction bases not matched to a gene: 6. The CDR3 has 15 residues. CDR3 sequence: CATSDPGTAEETQYF. CDR3 DNA: TGTGCCACCAGTGATCCCGGGACAGCAGAAGAGACCCAGTACTTC.